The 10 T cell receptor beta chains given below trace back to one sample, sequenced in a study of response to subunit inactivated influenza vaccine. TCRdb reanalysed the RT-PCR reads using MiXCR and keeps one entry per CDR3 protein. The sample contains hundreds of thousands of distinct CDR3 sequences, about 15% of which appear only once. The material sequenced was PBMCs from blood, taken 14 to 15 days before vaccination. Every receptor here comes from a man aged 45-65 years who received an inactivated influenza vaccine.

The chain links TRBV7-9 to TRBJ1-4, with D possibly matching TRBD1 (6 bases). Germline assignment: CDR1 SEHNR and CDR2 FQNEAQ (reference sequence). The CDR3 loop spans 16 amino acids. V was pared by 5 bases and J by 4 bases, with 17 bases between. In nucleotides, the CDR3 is TGTGCCAGCAGCCCCGGGACATCGTTGGATAATGAAAAACTGTTTTTT. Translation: CASSPGTSLDNEKLFF.

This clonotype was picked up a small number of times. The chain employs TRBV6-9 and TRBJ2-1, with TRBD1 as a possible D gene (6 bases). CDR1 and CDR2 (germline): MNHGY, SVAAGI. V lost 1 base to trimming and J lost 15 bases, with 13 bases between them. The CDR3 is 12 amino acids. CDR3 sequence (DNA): TGTGCCAGCAGTTATTACGAGGGGGAAGGGTTCTTC. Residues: CASSYYEGEGFF.

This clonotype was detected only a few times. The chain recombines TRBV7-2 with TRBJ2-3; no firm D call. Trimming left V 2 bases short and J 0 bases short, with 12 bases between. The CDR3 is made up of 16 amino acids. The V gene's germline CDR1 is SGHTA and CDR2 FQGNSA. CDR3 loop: CASSLNHGASTDTQYF. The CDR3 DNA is TGTGCCAGCAGCTTAAACCACGGAGCTAGCACAGATACGCAGTATTTT.

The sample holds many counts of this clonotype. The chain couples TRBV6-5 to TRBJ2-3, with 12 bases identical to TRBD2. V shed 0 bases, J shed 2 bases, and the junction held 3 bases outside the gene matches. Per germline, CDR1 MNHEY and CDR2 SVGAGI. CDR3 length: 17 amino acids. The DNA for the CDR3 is TGTGCCAGCAGTTACTCGCTAGCGGGAGGGCCCACAGATACGCAGTATTTT. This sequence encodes CASSYSLAGGPTDTQYF.

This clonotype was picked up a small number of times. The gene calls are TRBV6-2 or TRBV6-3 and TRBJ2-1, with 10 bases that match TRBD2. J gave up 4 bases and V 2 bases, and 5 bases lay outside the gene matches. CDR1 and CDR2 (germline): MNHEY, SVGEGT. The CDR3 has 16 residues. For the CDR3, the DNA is TGTGCCAGCAGTTACCCTAGCGGGGGACTGTACAATGAGCAGTTCTTC. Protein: CASSYPSGGLYNEQFF.

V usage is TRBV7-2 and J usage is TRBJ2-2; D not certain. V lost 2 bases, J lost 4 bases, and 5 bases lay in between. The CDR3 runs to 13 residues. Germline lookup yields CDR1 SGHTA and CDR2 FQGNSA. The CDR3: CASSLWSTGELFF. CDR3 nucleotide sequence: TGTGCCAGCAGCTTATGGAGCACCGGGGAGCTGTTTTTT.

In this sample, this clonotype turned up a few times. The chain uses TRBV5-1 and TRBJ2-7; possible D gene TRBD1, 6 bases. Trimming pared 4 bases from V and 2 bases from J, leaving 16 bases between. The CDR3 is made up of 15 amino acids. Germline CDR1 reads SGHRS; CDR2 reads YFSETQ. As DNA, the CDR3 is TGCGCCAGCAGCATAGGACAGCGCTTACCCTACGAGCAGTACTTC. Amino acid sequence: CASSIGQRLPYEQYF.

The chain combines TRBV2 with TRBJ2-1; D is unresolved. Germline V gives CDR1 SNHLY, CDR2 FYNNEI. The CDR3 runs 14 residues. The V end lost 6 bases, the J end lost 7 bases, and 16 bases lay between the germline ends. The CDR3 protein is CASRLRPVLNEQFF. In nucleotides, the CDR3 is TGTGCCAGCAGGCTCAGGCCAGTCCTTAATGAGCAGTTCTTC.

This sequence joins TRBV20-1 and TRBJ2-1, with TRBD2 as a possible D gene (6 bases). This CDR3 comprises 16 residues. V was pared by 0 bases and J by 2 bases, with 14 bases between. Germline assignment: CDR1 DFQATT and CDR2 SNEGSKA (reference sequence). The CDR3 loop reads CSARDSRLVAYNEQFF. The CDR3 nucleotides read TGCAGTGCTAGAGATAGTCGACTAGTGGCCTACAATGAGCAGTTCTTC.

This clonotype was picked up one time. CDR3 residues: CASSQGGSFREQYF. CDR3 in DNA: TGTGCCAGCAGCCAAGGCGGCAGCTTCCGAGAGCAGTACTTC. This chain links TRBV3-1 with TRBJ2-7; unclear D gene. V was shortened by 1 base and J by 7 bases, with 14 bases between the two germline ends. The CDR3 is 14 amino acids. Germline V lookup: CDR1 LGHDT, CDR2 YNNKEL (reference sequence).